What follows are 25 T cell receptor beta chains derived from one specimen sequenced in a study of blood T cell repertoires in COVID-19. Produced via immunoSEQ multiplex PCR; TCRdb's table is partial and in-frame only. The data contain 250,000 to 350,000 clones, over 75% of them singletons. Material for sequencing was peripheral blood. These receptor sequences come from a human donor with COVID-19, enrolled during active disease. The donor label of this sample is uncertain.

V gene TRBV2 combines with J gene TRBJ2-7, with 15 bases aligning to TRBD2. Germline-derived CDR1 and CDR2 are SNHLY and FYNNEI. The CDR3 spans 17 residues. Unmatched junction bases numbered 8, after V lost 5 bases and J lost 3 bases. The CDR3 here is CASSLGLAGGQFYEQYF. The CDR3 DNA sequence: TGTGCCAGCAGTCTTGGACTAGCGGGAGGGCAGTTCTACGAGCAGTACTTC.

This chain links TRBV28 with TRBJ1-5, with a weak D call TRBD1 (5 bases). The V gene's germline CDR1 is MDHEN and CDR2 SYDVKM. The CDR3 totals 14 residues. V gave up 7 bases and J gave up 3 bases, with 13 bases separating them. The CDR3: CASKSQGHNQPQHF. CDR3 in DNA: TGTGCCAGCAAGAGCCAGGGCCACAATCAGCCCCAGCATTTT.

This chain connects TRBV5-4 to TRBJ2-7; 8 nucleotides match TRBD1. The ends lost 5 bases at V and 4 bases at J; junction bases unmatched: 17. The CDR3 loop spans 17 amino acids. In germline, CDR1 is SGHNT, CDR2 YYREEE (reference sequence). The CDR3 loop is CASSWTGRGILGYEQYF. In DNA, the CDR3 is TGTGCCAGCAGTTGGACAGGGAGAGGTATATTGGGATACGAGCAGTACTTC.

This sequence joins TRBV5-4 and TRBJ2-6; D may be TRBD1 (5 bases). The germline gives CDR1 SGHNT, CDR2 YYREEE (reference sequence). This CDR3 spans 19 amino acids. The V end lost 3 bases, the J end lost 4 bases, and 23 bases lay between the germline ends. This chain's CDR3 is CASSSPRFNTAGGANVLTF. DNA for the CDR3: TGTGCCAGCAGCTCCCCACGGTTTAACACGGCAGGGGGGGCCAACGTCCTGACTTTC.

The chain carries TRBV12-5 and TRBJ1-1, with D tentatively TRBD1 (5 bases). This CDR3 is built from 14 residues. In germline, CDR1 is LGHNT, CDR2 FRNRAP. Trimming stripped 5 bases from V and 1 base from J, with 11 bases between. The CDR3 region has the DNA TGTGCTAGTGGTCCCCATCAGGGGAACACTGAAGCTTTCTTT. Amino acid sequence: CASGPHQGNTEAFF.

The J gene is TRBJ1-4, the V gene TRBV5-4, with D perhaps matching TRBD1 (5 bases). Trimming removed 4 bases from V and 6 bases from J, with 13 bases in between. This CDR3 contains 14 residues. The germline V gene has CDR1 SGHNT and CDR2 YYREEE (reference sequence). CDR3 sequence: CASSASTGDEKLFF. CDR3 in DNA: TGTGCCAGCAGCGCGTCAACGGGGGATGAAAAACTGTTTTTT.

J is TRBJ2-5 and V is TRBV25-1, with D hard to call. The CDR3 sequence is 13 residues long. Germline V gives CDR1 MGHDK, CDR2 SYGVNS. V lost 4 bases to trimming and J lost 5 bases, with 11 bases between them. CDR3 sequence reads: CASSAASVETQYF. The DNA of the CDR3 is TGTGCCAGCAGTGCAGCTAGTGTCGAGACCCAGTACTTC.

The chain uses TRBV7-3 and TRBJ1-1; D is undetermined. This CDR3 has 16 amino acids. Germline V gives CDR1 SGHTA, CDR2 FQGTGA. The V gene lost 6 bases and the J gene lost 5 bases, with 22 bases spanning the gap. As DNA, the CDR3 is TGTGCCAGCAGGTTTCCGGGAGCCCAAGAGATAACTGAAGCTTTCTTT. Translation: CASRFPGAQEITEAFF. The full variable domain, its missing parts supplied by reference TRBV7-3 and TRBJ1-1, is GAGVSQTPSNKVTEKGKYVELRCDPISGHTALYWYRQSLGQGPEFLIYFQGTGAADDSGLPNDRFFAVRPEGSVSTLKIQRTERGDSAVYLCASRFPGAQEITEAFFGQGTRLTVV.

There are a few counts of this clone. This rearrangement joins TRBV4-2 to TRBJ2-1, with 7 bases that match TRBD2. The CDR3 is 14 residues long. From germline, CDR1 is LGHNA and CDR2 YNFKEQ. Trimming took 0 bases from V and 9 from J; bases not matched to a gene: 5. The DNA of the CDR3 is TGTGCCAGCAGCCAAGATCCGTCGGGAGGTGAGCAGTTCTTC. It specifies CASSQDPSGGEQFF.

In its sample, this clone was seen a few times. The rearrangement joins TRBV27 to TRBJ1-5; 9 bases map to TRBD1. The CDR3 has 17 residues. Per germline, CDR1 MNHEY and CDR2 SMNVEV (reference sequence). After removal of 3 bases from V and 0 bases from J, the junction contained 6 bases not matched to a gene. DNA for the CDR3: TGTGCCAGCAGTTTTCATACAGGGGGCCTTAGCAATCAGCCCCAGCATTTT. Residues: CASSFHTGGLSNQPQHF.

The chain employs TRBV11-3 and TRBJ2-5; tentatively, D is TRBD2 (7 bases). In germline, CDR1 is SGHNT, CDR2 YENEEA. The V and J ends lost 1 base and 6 bases respectively, with 18 bases between them. There are 16 residues in the CDR3. CDR3 loop: CASSLVEGGGGQTQYF. The CDR3 coding sequence is TGTGCCAGCAGCTTAGTAGAGGGAGGGGGGGGACAGACCCAGTACTTC.

The V gene is TRBV5-1, the J gene TRBJ2-2; maybe TRBD2 (6 bases). V lost 4 bases and J 5 bases, leaving 15 bases between the germline ends. Germline-derived CDR1 and CDR2 are SGHRS and YFSETQ. The CDR3 has 15 residues. The CDR3 region is CASSIDGSNTGELFF. CDR3 bases: TGCGCCAGCAGCATCGACGGGAGTAATACCGGGGAGCTGTTTTTT.

This chain joins TRBV19 and TRBJ2-3; 7 nucleotides align to TRBD2. CDR3 length equals 15 residues. J gave up 5 bases and V 1 base, and 6 bases lay outside the gene matches. Germline CDR1 and CDR2: LNHDA and SQIVND (reference sequence). The CDR3 is CASSIGRGSGDTQYF. CDR3 sequence (DNA): TGTGCCAGTAGTATAGGCCGCGGGAGTGGAGATACGCAGTATTTT.

The rearrangement joins TRBV9 to TRBJ2-2; TRBD2 matches 8 bases. The CDR3 sequence is 16 residues long. After removal of 6 bases from V and 7 bases from J, the junction contained 14 bases not matched to a gene. Germline loops: CDR1 SGDLS, CDR2 YYNGEE. As DNA, the CDR3 is TGTGCCAGCACGGTCAACGGGAGGGCCCAGATCGGGGAGCTGTTTTTT. Translated: CASTVNGRAQIGELFF.

This chain connects TRBV11-3 to TRBJ2-1, with 7 nucleotides matching TRBD1. Germline lookup yields CDR1 SGHNT and CDR2 YENEEA. The CDR3 runs to 12 residues. The V and J ends lost 6 bases and 7 bases, in that order; junction bases with no gene match: 3. The CDR3 region is CASSLDRNEQFF. The CDR3 DNA reads TGTGCCAGCAGTTTGGACAGGAATGAGCAGTTCTTC.

The chain uses TRBV6-5 and TRBJ2-1; weak D call: TRBD2 (5 bases). Germline V gene data show CDR1 as MNHEY and CDR2 as SVGAGI. The CDR3 length is 11 residues. V was pared by 8 bases and J by 9 bases, with 11 bases between. This CDR3 is CASWTGSEQFF. In DNA, the CDR3 is TGTGCCAGCTGGACGGGGAGTGAGCAGTTCTTC.

The rearrangement uses TRBV7-8 and TRBJ1-2; D ambiguous. This CDR3 is built from 13 residues. Per the germline V gene, CDR1 is SGHVS and CDR2 is FQNEAQ. The germline V and J ends were trimmed by 1 base and 3 bases, with 6 bases remaining between them. The CDR3 coding sequence is TGTGCCAGCAGCTTAGTCGGGGACTATGGCTACACCTTC. It yields the protein CASSLVGDYGYTF.

The chain joins TRBV11-3 to TRBJ2-1; 7 nucleotides match TRBD2. Per the germline V gene, CDR1 is SGHNT and CDR2 is YENEEA. The length of the CDR3 is 15 residues. With V trimmed by 5 bases and J by 0 bases, 4 bases remained unmatched. The CDR3 loop reads CASSQREGSYNEQFF. The CDR3, as DNA: TGTGCCAGCAGCCAGCGGGAAGGCTCCTACAATGAGCAGTTCTTC.

The chain joins TRBV28 to TRBJ1-5; no definite D call. The CDR3 totals 14 residues. Germline V gene data show CDR1 as MDHEN and CDR2 as SYDVKM. Between the trimmed V and J ends, which lost 1 base and 5 bases, there was a span of 9 bases. The CDR3 is CASSLSTTDQPQHF. The CDR3 region has the DNA TGTGCCAGCAGTTTATCAACGACTGATCAGCCCCAGCATTTT.

This rearrangement joins TRBV6-5 to TRBJ2-1, with 12 bases lining up with TRBD2. CDR3 length: 15 amino acids. V shed 4 bases and J 5 bases; nucleotides not matched to a gene: 3. Germline values: CDR1 MNHEY, CDR2 SVGAGI. DNA for the CDR3: TGTGCCAGCAGTTGGACTAGCGGGGCCAACAATGAGCAGTTCTTC. It encodes CASSWTSGANNEQFF.

The chain has TRBV18 and TRBJ2-5, with 8 bases lining up with TRBD1. V shed 5 bases, J shed 3 bases, and the junction held 5 bases outside the gene matches. The CDR3 sequence is 14 residues long. From germline, CDR1 is KGHSH and CDR2 LQKENI. The CDR3: CASSKDRGEETQYF. The CDR3 DNA sequence: TGTGCCAGCTCAAAAGACAGGGGTGAAGAGACCCAGTACTTC.

The V and J genes are TRBV6-2 or TRBV6-3 and TRBJ2-1, with a possible D match to TRBD2 (6 bases). Germline V gene sequence: CDR1 MNHEY, CDR2 SVGEGT. Trimming cost V 5 bases and J 0 bases, with 20 bases left between them. CDR3 length equals 18 residues. CDR3 loop: CASSPSQGLPYSYNEQFF. The CDR3 coding sequence is TGTGCCAGCAGTCCATCCCAGGGACTTCCCTACTCCTACAATGAGCAGTTCTTC.

The chain links TRBV7-8 to TRBJ2-1, with TRBD2 identical over 14 bases. Losses at the gene ends were 4 bases for V and 9 bases for J; bases not matched to a gene: 2. Germline CDR1 is SGHVS and CDR2 is FQNEAQ. There are 14 residues in the CDR3. The CDR3 here is CASSWGLAGAEQFF. Written as DNA, the CDR3 is TGTGCCAGCAGCTGGGGACTAGCGGGAGCTGAGCAGTTCTTC.

The rearrangement links TRBV15 to TRBJ1-4, with no clear D. Trimming shortened V by 1 base and J by 2 bases, and 5 bases separated the two germline ends. The CDR3 is 14 amino acids. Germline CDR1 and CDR2: LNHNV and YYDKDF (reference sequence). The CDR3 spells CATSRGPTNEKLFF. CDR3 coding DNA: TGTGCCACCAGCAGAGGTCCTACTAATGAAAAACTGTTTTTT. Full variable domain (outside the CDR3, taken from reference TRBV15 and TRBJ1-4): DAMVIQNPRYQVTQFGKPVTLSCSQTLNHNVMYWYQQKSSQAPKLLFHYYDKDFNNEADTPDNFQSRRPNTSFCFLDIRSPGLGDTAMYLCATSRGPTNEKLFFGSGTQLSVL.

V usage is TRBV6-1 and J usage is TRBJ1-6; D uncertain. This CDR3 has 15 residues. V was trimmed by 7 bases and J by 5 bases, leaving 15 bases between them. Germline CDR1 MNHNS, CDR2 SASEGT. CDR3 nucleotide sequence: TGTGCCAGCACCCAAGCAGCGTCCAATAATTCACCCCTCCACTTT. It encodes CASTQAASNNSPLHF.